This T cell receptor (beta chain) originates from a study of technical replicates of blood from a handful of donors. CDR1 MGHRA and CDR2 YSYEKL come from the germline V gene. Unmatched junction bases numbered 2, after V lost 1 base and J lost 2 bases. The CDR3 covers 15 residues. Generated by immunoSEQ multiplex PCR, the TCRdb table keeps only in-frame clones and is missing some. The data contain tens of thousands of clones, approximately 84% of them singletons. The clonotype originates from a human donor in good health. Some clones in this sample may be carry-over from other donors' samples. Sequencing was done on a sample of PBMCs. The chain uses TRBV4-1 and TRBJ2-7, with TRBD1 matching 10 bases. DNA of the CDR3: TGCGCCAGCAGCCAAGGGACAGGGGGAACCTACGAGCAGTACTTC. Translated, it gives CASSQGTGGTYEQYF.